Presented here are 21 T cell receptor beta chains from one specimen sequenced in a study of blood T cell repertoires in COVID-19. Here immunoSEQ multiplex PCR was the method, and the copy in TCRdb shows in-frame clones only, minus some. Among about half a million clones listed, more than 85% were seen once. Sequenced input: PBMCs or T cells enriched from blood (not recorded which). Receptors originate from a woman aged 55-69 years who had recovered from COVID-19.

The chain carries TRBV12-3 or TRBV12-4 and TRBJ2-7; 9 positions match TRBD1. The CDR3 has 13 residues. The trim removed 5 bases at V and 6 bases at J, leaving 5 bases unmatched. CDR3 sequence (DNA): TGTGCCAGCAGTCTGGGACAGGGAGGCGAGCAGTACGTC. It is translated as CASSLGQGGEQYV.

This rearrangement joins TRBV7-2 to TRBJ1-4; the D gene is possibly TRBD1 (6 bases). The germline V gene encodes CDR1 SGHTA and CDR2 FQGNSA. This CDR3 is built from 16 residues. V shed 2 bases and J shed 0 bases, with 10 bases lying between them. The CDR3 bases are TGTGCCAGCAGCTTAATAGGGGGAGCAACTAATGAAAAACTGTTTTTT. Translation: CASSLIGGATNEKLFF.

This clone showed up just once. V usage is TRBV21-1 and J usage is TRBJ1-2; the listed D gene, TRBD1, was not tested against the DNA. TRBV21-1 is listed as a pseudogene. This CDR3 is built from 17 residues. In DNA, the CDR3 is TGTGCCAGCAGGCTATTCCGGGACAATGGAGGTAACTATGGCTACACCTTC. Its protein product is CASRLFRDNGGNYGYTF.

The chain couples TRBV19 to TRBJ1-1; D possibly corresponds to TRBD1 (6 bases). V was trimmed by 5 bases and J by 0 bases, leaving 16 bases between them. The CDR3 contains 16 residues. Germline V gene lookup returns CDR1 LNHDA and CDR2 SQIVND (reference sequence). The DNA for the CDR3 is TGTGCCAGTAGTGCAGACTCCGGGACAATGAACACTGAAGCTTTCTTT. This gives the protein CASSADSGTMNTEAFF.

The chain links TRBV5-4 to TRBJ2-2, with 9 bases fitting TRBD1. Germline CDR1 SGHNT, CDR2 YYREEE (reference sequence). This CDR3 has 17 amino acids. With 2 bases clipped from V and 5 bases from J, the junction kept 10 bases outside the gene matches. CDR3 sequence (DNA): TGTGCCAGCAGCTTTAACCTGGACAGGGGTAGGACCGGGGAGCTGTTTTTT. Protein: CASSFNLDRGRTGELFF.

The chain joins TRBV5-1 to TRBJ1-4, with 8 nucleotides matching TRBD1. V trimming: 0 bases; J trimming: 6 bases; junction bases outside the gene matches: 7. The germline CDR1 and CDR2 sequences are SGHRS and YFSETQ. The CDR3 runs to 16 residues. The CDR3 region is CASSLARQGRDEKLFF. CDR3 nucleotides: TGCGCCAGCAGCTTGGCCAGACAGGGGCGGGATGAAAAACTGTTTTTT.

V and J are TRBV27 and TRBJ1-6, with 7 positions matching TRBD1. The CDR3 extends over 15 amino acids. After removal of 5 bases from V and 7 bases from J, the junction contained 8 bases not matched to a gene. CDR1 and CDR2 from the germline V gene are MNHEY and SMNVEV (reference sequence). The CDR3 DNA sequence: TGTGCCAGCAGTCCCCGACAGGGCAAGAATTCACCCCTCCACTTT. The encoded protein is CASSPRQGKNSPLHF.

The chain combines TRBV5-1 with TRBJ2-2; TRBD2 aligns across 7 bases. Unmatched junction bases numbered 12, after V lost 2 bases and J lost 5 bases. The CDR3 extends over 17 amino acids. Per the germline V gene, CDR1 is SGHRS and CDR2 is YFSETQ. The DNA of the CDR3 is TGCGCCAGCAGCTTACTGGAGCGGGGCTCCGGGACCGGGGAGCTGTTTTTT. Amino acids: CASSLLERGSGTGELFF.

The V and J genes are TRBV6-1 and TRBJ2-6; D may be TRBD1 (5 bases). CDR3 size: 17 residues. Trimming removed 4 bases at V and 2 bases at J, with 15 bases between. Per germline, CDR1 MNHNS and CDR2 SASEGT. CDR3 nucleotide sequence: TGTGCCAGCAGTGTTATAGGGGCCTCAGCTGGGGCCAACGTCCTGACTTTC. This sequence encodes CASSVIGASAGANVLTF.

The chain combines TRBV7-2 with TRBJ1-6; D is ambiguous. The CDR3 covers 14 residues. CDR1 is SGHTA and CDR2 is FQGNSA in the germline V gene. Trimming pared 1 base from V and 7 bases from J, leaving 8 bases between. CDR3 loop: CASSLGSGNSPLHF. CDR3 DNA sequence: TGTGCCAGCAGCTTAGGGTCGGGAAATTCACCCCTCCACTTT.

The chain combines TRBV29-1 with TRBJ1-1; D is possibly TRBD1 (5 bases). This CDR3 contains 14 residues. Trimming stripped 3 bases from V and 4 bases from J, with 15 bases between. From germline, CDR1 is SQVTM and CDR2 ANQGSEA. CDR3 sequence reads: CSVDLPYRSTEAFF. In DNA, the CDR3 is TGCAGCGTTGATCTCCCTTACAGGAGCACTGAAGCTTTCTTT.

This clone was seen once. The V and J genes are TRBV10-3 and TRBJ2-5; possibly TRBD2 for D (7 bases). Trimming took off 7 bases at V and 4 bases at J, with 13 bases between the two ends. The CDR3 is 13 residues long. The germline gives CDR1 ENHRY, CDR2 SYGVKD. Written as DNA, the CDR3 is TGTGCCATCATCGGGGGGCCCGGAGAGACCCAGTACTTC. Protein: CAIIGGPGETQYF.

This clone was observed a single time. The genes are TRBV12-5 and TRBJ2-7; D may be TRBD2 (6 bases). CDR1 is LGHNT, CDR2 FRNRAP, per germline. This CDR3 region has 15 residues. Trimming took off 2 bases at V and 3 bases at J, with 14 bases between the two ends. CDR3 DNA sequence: TGTGCTAGTGGTTTGAGGAGGGGAGACTTCTACGAGCAGTACTTC. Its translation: CASGLRRGDFYEQYF.

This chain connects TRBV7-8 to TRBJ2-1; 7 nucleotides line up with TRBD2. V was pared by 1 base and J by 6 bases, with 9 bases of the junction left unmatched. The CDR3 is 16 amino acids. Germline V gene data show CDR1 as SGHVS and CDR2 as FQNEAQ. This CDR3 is CASSLVPGGQGNEQFF. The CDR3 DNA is TGTGCCAGCAGCTTAGTCCCGGGAGGCCAGGGCAATGAGCAGTTCTTC.

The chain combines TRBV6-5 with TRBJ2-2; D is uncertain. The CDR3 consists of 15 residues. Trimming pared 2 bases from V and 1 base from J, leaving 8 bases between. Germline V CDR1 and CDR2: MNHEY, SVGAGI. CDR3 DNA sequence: TGTGCCAGCAGTTACCAGTCTCAGAACACCGGGGAGCTGTTTTTT. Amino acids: CASSYQSQNTGELFF.

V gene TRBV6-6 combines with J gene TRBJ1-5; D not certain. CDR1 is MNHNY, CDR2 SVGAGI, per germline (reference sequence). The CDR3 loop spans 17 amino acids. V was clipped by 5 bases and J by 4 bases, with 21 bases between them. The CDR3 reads CASSRSSPGVPNQPQHF. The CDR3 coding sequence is TGTGCCAGCAGTCGAAGTAGCCCCGGGGTACCAAATCAGCCCCAGCATTTT.

CDR3 protein: CASSVTGGMANEKLFF. The CDR3, as DNA: TGTGCCAGCAGCGTAACAGGGGGCATGGCTAATGAAAAACTGTTTTTT. The chain uses TRBV9 and TRBJ1-4, with 9 bases lining up with TRBD1. The CDR3 is 16 residues long. The V gene's germline CDR1 is SGDLS and CDR2 YYNGEE. J lost 3 bases, V lost 1 base, and 4 bases had no gene match.

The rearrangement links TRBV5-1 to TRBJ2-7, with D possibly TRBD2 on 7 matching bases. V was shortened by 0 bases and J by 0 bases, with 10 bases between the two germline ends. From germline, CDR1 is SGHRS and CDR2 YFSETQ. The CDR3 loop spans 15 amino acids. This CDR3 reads CASSLEGGSSYEQYF. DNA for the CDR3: TGCGCCAGCAGCTTGGAGGGGGGGAGCTCCTACGAGCAGTACTTC.

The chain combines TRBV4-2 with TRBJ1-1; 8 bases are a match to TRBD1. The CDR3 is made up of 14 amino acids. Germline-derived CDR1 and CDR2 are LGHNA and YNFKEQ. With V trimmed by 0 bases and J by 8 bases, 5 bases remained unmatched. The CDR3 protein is CASSQDLGQGEAFF. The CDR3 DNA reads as TGTGCCAGCAGCCAAGATCTCGGACAGGGAGAAGCTTTCTTT.

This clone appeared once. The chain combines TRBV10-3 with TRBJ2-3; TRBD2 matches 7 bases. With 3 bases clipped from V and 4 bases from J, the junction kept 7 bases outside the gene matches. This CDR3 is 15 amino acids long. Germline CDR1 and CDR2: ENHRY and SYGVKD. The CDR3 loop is CAISDTAGRADTQYF. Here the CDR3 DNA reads TGTGCCATCAGTGACACAGCGGGGAGGGCAGATACGCAGTATTTT.

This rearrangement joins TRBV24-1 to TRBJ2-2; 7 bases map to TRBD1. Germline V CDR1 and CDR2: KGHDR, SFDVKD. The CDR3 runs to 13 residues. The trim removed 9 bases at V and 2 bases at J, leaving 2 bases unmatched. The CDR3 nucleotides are TGTGCCACCCGGACAGGCAACACCGGGGAGCTGTTTTTT. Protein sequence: CATRTGNTGELFF.